This T cell receptor beta chain was found in a study of T cells of healthy individuals. CDR3 length: 14 amino acids. Germline V gives CDR1 SGHRS, CDR2 YFSETQ. Trimming removed 0 bases from V and 0 bases from J, with 6 bases in between. Each CDR3 protein is one row after TCRdb ran MiXCR on the 5' RACE reads. Of approximately 89,000 distinct CDR3 sequences in the sample, roughly 5% were seen once. This clonotype was counted only a few times. The receptor was derived from a female donor in good health. The chain recombines TRBV5-1 with TRBJ1-1; D is perhaps TRBD1 (5 bases). CDR3 nucleotides: TGCGCCAGCAGCTTGGGGGACCTGAACACTGAAGCTTTCTTT. Its protein product is CASSLGDLNTEAFF.